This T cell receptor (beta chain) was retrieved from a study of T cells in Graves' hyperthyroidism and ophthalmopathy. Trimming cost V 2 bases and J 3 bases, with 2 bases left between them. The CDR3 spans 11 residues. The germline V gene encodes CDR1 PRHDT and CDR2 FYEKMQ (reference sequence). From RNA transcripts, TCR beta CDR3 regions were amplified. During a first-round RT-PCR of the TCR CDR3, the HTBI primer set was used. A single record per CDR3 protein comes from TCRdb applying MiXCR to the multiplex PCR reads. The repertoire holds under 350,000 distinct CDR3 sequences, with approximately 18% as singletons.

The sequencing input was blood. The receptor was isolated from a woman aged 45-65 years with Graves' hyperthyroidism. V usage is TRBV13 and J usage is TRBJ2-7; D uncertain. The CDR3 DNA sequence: TGTGCCAGCAGCTTACTCTACGAGCAGTACTTC. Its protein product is CASSLLYEQYF. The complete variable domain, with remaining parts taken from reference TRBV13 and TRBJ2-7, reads AAGVIQSPRHLIKEKRETATLKCYPIPRHDTVYWYQQGPGQDPQFLISFYEKMQSDKGSIPDRFSAQQFSDYHSELNMSSLELGDSALYFCASSLLYEQYFGPGTRLTVT.